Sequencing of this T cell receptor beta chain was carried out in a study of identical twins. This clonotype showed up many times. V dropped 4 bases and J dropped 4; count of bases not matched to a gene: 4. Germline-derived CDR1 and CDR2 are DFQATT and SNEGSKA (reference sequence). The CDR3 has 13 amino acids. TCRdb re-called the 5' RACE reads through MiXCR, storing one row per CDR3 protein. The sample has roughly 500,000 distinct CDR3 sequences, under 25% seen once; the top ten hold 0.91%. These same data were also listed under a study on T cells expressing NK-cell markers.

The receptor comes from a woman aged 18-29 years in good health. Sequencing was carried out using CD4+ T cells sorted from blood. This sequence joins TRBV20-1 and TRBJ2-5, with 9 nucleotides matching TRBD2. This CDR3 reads CSAKVAGAETQYF. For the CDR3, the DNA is TGCAGTGCTAAAGTAGCGGGAGCAGAGACCCAGTACTTC.